This T cell receptor (beta chain) was recovered during a study of blood T cell repertoires in COVID-19. Study context: The origin of the acute and convalescent COVID-19 samples was the United States, Italy and Spain. T cells, B-cell-depleted T cells, or PBMCs provided the cDNA or gDNA that served as material.

Enrolment of Seattle patients took place during active infection, and they were followed longitudinally. This clone has a single count. Under the authors' procedure: By means of reference gene primer amplification, nucleated cell counts were estimated. Profiled with immunoSEQ multiplex PCR; TCRdb holds only in-frame clones, not every one. V and J calls and clone size are those listed in that table; D and trimming were worked out from the DNA. Of about 260,000 clones listed, 80% to 90% were seen once; the top ten hold roughly a tenth. J was trimmed by 5 bases and V by 5 bases; bases with no gene match: 7. CDR3 length equals 14 residues. Germline CDR1 and CDR2: SGHAT and FQNNGV.

Sample: peripheral blood. The sequence derives from a woman between 70 and 85 years old with COVID-19, enrolled during active disease. This sequence joins TRBV11-2 and TRBJ2-3, with 7 bases that match TRBD2. CDR3 loop: CASSGARELDTQYF. The CDR3 DNA follows: TGTGCCAGCAGCGGTGCGCGGGAGTTAGATACGCAGTATTTT.